This T cell receptor beta chain was captured in a study of siplizumab effects on memory and regulatory T cells. TCRdb keeps only in-frame clones here, not all; method: immunoSEQ multiplex PCR. The data contain 100,000 or so clones, roughly 95% of them singletons. V shed 3 bases and J 7 bases; nucleotides not matched to a gene: 17. The CDR3 contains 17 residues. Germline V gene data show CDR1 as MNHEY and CDR2 as SMNVEV (reference sequence). This receptor was identified in a human donor in good health. The chain employs TRBV27 and TRBJ1-1; 7 bases match TRBD1. The specimen sequenced was non-Treg CD4+ T cells sorted from blood. CDR3 coding DNA: TGTGCCAGCAGTTTTCTTGCGCCGAACTACGGGACAGTTGAAGCTTTCTTT. Translated: CASSFLAPNYGTVEAFF.